Listed below are T cell receptor beta chains from one sample, sequenced in a study of T cell responses to AZD1222 COVID-19 vaccine. Using immunoSEQ multiplex PCR, the repertoire was profiled, and TCRdb retains in-frame clones only, with some absent. This table holds approximately 140,000 clones, roughly 90% found once. The sequences come from peripheral blood, collected 28 days after the second AZD1222 dose. The receptors come from an adult who received the AZD1222 COVID-19 vaccine. Both conserved end residues are trimmed from each CDR3.

TRBV11-1	ASRPESGANQF
TRBV7-2	ASSYTTGVEAF
TRBV19	ASGDGYT
TRBV7-9	ASSETRQEQY
TRBV18	ASSPSAANYGYT
TRBV6-5	ASRPSTRNEKLF
TRBV7-3	ASSLRGEGGEQY
TRBV9	ASSVAPSYEQY
TRBV27	ASSFRGRSTEAF
TRBV5-5	ASSSLGQGTNEQY
TRBV12-3/TRBV12-4	ASSSDSSYEQY
TRBV7-9	ASSFSRSSYNEQF
TRBV5-4	ASSAYGTLSGNTIY
TRBV24-1	ATRRNTEAF
TRBV23-1	ASSQKDRGTGNTIY
TRBV12-3/TRBV12-4	ASSLGSTYEQY
TRBV19	ASSIYRNENEQY
TRBV6-2/TRBV6-3	ASSYQTGPYGYT
TRBV12-3/TRBV12-4	ASIRSGGAREF
TRBV5-1	ASSFGLAEETQY
TRBV2	ASKKILGYEQY
TRBV6-5	ASRRQDFFWYGYT
TRBV9	ASSGPGRVAF
TRBV11-2	ASSLYRDTEAF
TRBV27	ASSPDRRVFQY
TRBV29-1	SVPSYNEQF
TRBV20-1	SASQGSDYGYT
TRBV7-9	ASSSGDRVFLTQY
TRBV4-2	ASSHTSGGETQY
TRBV4-3	ASSQDRGRAEAF
TRBV11-2	ASSLGGLVYGYT
TRBV11-2	ASSPGRSYEQY
TRBV27	ASSPQASVFHEQY
TRBV11-2	ASATTGRGYSPLH
TRBV11-2	ASSLQRSETQY
TRBV19	ASKPGTDYNEQF
TRBV29-1	SAVTGGNQPQH
TRBV6-6	ASILTTPDRPEELF
TRBV4-2	ASSQESGLGQRQY